This T cell receptor (beta chain) was identified during a study of blood T cells in healthy people across ages. The study, taken as a whole, reports: Diversity estimates from one million T cells were considered underestimates.

Notes on this clonotype: As yet, its antigen is unknown. Compared with germline, one end of the junction differs, possibly owing to a read error.

The CDR3 contains 15 residues. Germline lookup yields CDR1 MNHEY and CDR2 SVGEGT. Donation came from healthy Caucasian individuals in Russia who were aged roughly 6 to 95. A second PCR of roughly 7 to 11 cycles used a sample-barcoded 5' primer and a J-beta primer mix. TCRdb reprocessed the 5' RACE reads with MiXCR, giving one entry per CDR3 protein. The sample contains about 680,000 distinct CDR3 sequences, over 45% of which appear only once. The chain employs TRBV6-2 or TRBV6-3 and TRBJ1-2, with D possibly TRBD1 on 5 matching bases. The sequenced sample consisted of blood. The TCR comes from a woman in her fifties or sixties in good health. CDR3 nucleotides: TGTGCCGGCAGTCTTTCTGGGGCCGGGAGCTATGGCTACACCTTC. Protein product: CAGSLSGAGSYGYTF.